The 16 T cell receptor beta chains reported below all come from one sample, sequenced in a study of naive and memory T cell subsets. For these TCRs, the target antigens are not known. The beta constant-region primer was an equimolar mix of two oligonucleotides covering TRBC1 and TRBC2. Nested alpha and beta constant-region primers with the SP2 primer drove four PCR rounds on ligated cDNA. TCRdb re-called the UMI-ligation and nested PCR reads with MiXCR, one entry per CDR3 protein. The sample carries 99,000 or so distinct CDR3 sequences, roughly 15% recorded once. General study points: Especially in CD8 cells, naive repertoires contained a few larger clonotypes, possibly CD45RA-re-expressing memory cells.

The sequenced material came from naive CD8+ T cells from blood. The receptors derive from a human donor in good health.

CDR3 sequence: CSVESLGTMEGETQYF. The CDR3 DNA reads as TGCAGCGTTGAATCGCTTGGGACTATGGAGGGAGAGACCCAGTACTTC. V gene TRBV29-1 combines with J gene TRBJ2-5, with 7 bases lining up with TRBD2. The CDR3 consists of 16 residues. J lost 4 bases, V lost 2 bases, and 13 bases had no gene match. Germline V gene lookup returns CDR1 SQVTM and CDR2 ANQGSEA.

J is TRBJ2-4 and V is TRBV12-3 or TRBV12-4; a weak D match, TRBD2 (5 bases). The CDR3 has 14 residues. With 5 bases removed from V and 3 bases from J, the gap between germline ends came to 11 bases. CDR3 nucleotide sequence: TGTGCCAGCAGTCTTCGGGATGGCAAAAACATTCAGTACTTC. It specifies CASSLRDGKNIQYF.

The chain uses TRBV12-3 or TRBV12-4 and TRBJ2-3; unclear D gene. CDR3 size: 15 residues. Trimming pared 10 bases from V and 4 bases from J, leaving 21 bases between. The DNA of the CDR3 is TGTGCCAACAGAACGGACCGGGCCAGCTCAGATACGCAGTATTTT. This encodes CANRTDRASSDTQYF.

This clonotype was observed once. CDR3 residues: CASSFTRGLVSTDTQYF. DNA for the CDR3: TGTGCCAGCAGCTTCACCCGAGGACTGGTTAGCACAGATACGCAGTATTTT. The chain joins TRBV7-2 to TRBJ2-3, with D possibly TRBD2 on 5 matching bases. In germline, CDR1 is SGHTA, CDR2 FQGNSA. CDR3 size: 17 residues. V was trimmed by 3 bases and J by 0 bases, leaving 16 bases between them.

V and J are TRBV5-6 and TRBJ1-2, with 9 bases aligning to TRBD1. This CDR3 has 15 amino acids. J lost 6 bases, V lost 4 bases, and 10 bases had no gene match. Germline V gives CDR1 SGHDT, CDR2 YYEEEE. As DNA, the CDR3 is TGTGCCAGCAGCACAGGCCCGACAGGGGGAAATGGCTACACCTTC. This gives the protein CASSTGPTGGNGYTF. Based on the CDR3 plus reference TRBV5-6 and TRBJ1-2, the full variable domain is DAGVTQSPTHLIKTRGQQVTLRCSPKSGHDTVSWYQQALGQGPQFIFQYYEEEERQRGNFPDRFSGHQFPNYSSELNVNALLLGDSALYLCASSTGPTGGNGYTFGSGTRLTVV.

This clonotype came up a few times. The chain uses TRBV6-2 or TRBV6-3 and TRBJ2-3; D is undetermined. The length of the CDR3 is 13 residues. Germline V gene data show CDR1 as MNHEY and CDR2 as SVGEGT. The V end lost 5 bases, the J end lost 6 bases, and 12 bases lay between the germline ends. CDR3 sequence reads: CASSHLWPDTQYF. The DNA for the CDR3 is TGTGCCAGCAGTCACCTCTGGCCGGATACGCAGTATTTT.

The chain employs TRBV6-6 and TRBJ1-1; TRBD1 might be the D (5 bases). Germline CDR1 MNHNY, CDR2 SVGAGI (reference sequence). Trimming stripped 4 bases from V and 5 bases from J, with 11 bases between. The CDR3 is made up of 13 amino acids. In DNA, the CDR3 is TGTGCCAGCAGTTCGGGACGCTGGACTGAAGCTTTCTTT. It is translated as CASSSGRWTEAFF.

This clonotype was seen only a few times. This sequence joins TRBV27 and TRBJ2-1; a weak D match, TRBD2 (6 bases). The CDR3 is 15 residues long. V dropped 0 bases and J dropped 5 bases, with 11 bases sitting between them. Per the germline V gene, CDR1 is MNHEY and CDR2 is SMNVEV (reference sequence). CDR3 sequence: CASSLSPRGHNEQFF. The DNA of the CDR3 is TGTGCCAGCAGTTTATCCCCGCGGGGTCACAATGAGCAGTTCTTC.

This clonotype appeared a few times. This chain uses TRBV24-1 with TRBJ2-1; 8 bases line up with TRBD1. After removal of 4 bases from V and 8 bases from J, the junction contained 9 bases not matched to a gene. Germline CDR1 and CDR2: KGHDR and SFDVKD. The CDR3 loop spans 15 amino acids. The CDR3 DNA reads as TGTGCCACCAGTGACACGGGACAGGACGAGGATGAGCAGTTCTTC. Protein sequence: CATSDTGQDEDEQFF.

This clonotype was found a few times. This chain joins TRBV28 and TRBJ2-3; the D gene is possibly TRBD1 (5 bases). The CDR3 runs to 15 residues. The V end was cut by 3 bases, the J end by 2 bases, with 12 bases between. CDR1 MDHEN and CDR2 SYDVKM come from the germline V gene. CDR3: CASSFNRINTDTQYF. DNA for the CDR3: TGTGCCAGCAGTTTTAACAGGATAAACACAGATACGCAGTATTTT.

This clonotype occurred many times. This rearrangement joins TRBV20-1 to TRBJ2-1; D gene uncertain. V lost 6 bases and J 4 bases, leaving 10 bases between the germline ends. CDR1 and CDR2 (germline): DFQATT, SNEGSKA (reference sequence). The CDR3 contains 12 residues. The CDR3 nucleotides read TGCAGTGCGGCCAGTGGGTACAATGAGCAGTTCTTC. As protein: CSAASGYNEQFF.

This clonotype came up many times. This chain links TRBV12-3 or TRBV12-4 with TRBJ2-7; a possible D gene is TRBD2 (6 bases). The CDR3 runs 14 residues. The V and J ends lost 7 bases and 2 bases respectively, with 15 bases between them. In nucleotides, the CDR3 is TGTGCCAGCAATTTTGAGGGGAGGCCCTACGAGCAGTACTTC. It yields the protein CASNFEGRPYEQYF.

To note about this clonotype: At one of its ends the junction is not consistent with the germline gene, which may arise from a read error. The V call is TRBV13, the J call TRBJ2-1; D possibly corresponds to TRBD2 (7 bases). In germline, CDR1 is PRHDT, CDR2 FYEKMQ (reference sequence). CDR3 size: 15 residues. CDR3 loop: CASSLGRGPYNEQFF. The CDR3 nucleotides read TGTGCCAGCAGCCTAGGGCGGGGGCCCTACAATGAGCAGTTCTTC.

This clonotype was counted only a few times. This chain joins TRBV7-9 and TRBJ2-7; perhaps TRBD2 as D (5 bases). The CDR3 is 16 residues long. The V gene's germline CDR1 is SEHNR and CDR2 FQNEAQ (reference sequence). The V end was cut by 4 bases, the J end by 9 bases, with 25 bases between. The CDR3 is CASSSSLVLRSLGQYF. In nucleotides, the CDR3 is TGTGCCAGCAGCTCCTCTTTGGTGCTGAGGTCACTAGGGCAGTACTTC.

This clonotype was detected many times. This chain joins TRBV6-5 and TRBJ2-3; a possible D gene is TRBD2 (6 bases). V was cut by 6 bases and J by 7 bases, with 32 bases left in between. The germline gives CDR1 MNHEY, CDR2 SVGAGI. The CDR3 consists of 19 residues. In DNA, the CDR3 is TGTGCCAGCAGCCCCGGGACTCGAAAAATAGAAATCACAATGAATACGCAGTATTTT. The encoded protein is CASSPGTRKIEITMNTQYF.

This clonotype was seen repeatedly, ten times or more. V and J are TRBV5-4 and TRBJ2-1; 9 nucleotides align to TRBD2. The ends lost 4 bases at V and 2 bases at J; junction bases unmatched: 10. The CDR3 totals 17 residues. Germline lookup yields CDR1 SGHNT and CDR2 YYREEE (reference sequence). CDR3 sequence reads: CASSREAAGGTYNEQFF. The CDR3 bases are TGTGCCAGCAGCCGTGAAGCGGCGGGAGGGACCTACAATGAGCAGTTCTTC.